This passage covers 11 T cell receptor beta chains from one sample sequenced in a study of OX40 agonist ivuxolimab in advanced cancers. The method was immunoSEQ multiplex PCR; TCRdb's version includes in-frame clones alone and lacks a portion of them. The repertoire holds some 45,000 clones, with approximately 83% as singletons. The sequencing used CD4+ or CD8+ T cells sorted from blood, collected in a trial of the OX40 agonist ivuxolimab. Every receptor here comes from an adult with an advanced solid tumor such as melanoma, head and neck, liver or kidney cancer.

CDR3 in DNA: TGTGCCAGCAGCAGTAGGGAGGCGAACACTGAAGCTTTCTTT. Encoded protein: CASSSREANTEAFF. The chain employs TRBV21-1 and TRBJ1-1. TRBV21-1 is a recognized pseudogene. The CDR3 loop spans 14 amino acids.

The chain links TRBV5-4 to TRBJ2-2, with 8 nucleotides matching TRBD2. The germline V gene encodes CDR1 SGHNT and CDR2 YYREEE (reference sequence). J was trimmed by 1 base and V by 4 bases; bases with no gene match: 3. The CDR3 loop spans 15 amino acids. CDR3 region: CASSKAGVNTGELFF. CDR3 in DNA: TGTGCCAGCAGCAAAGCGGGGGTGAACACCGGGGAGCTGTTTTTT.

V is TRBV6-4 and J is TRBJ2-7, with 9 positions matching TRBD2. The CDR3 length is 13 residues. V shed 6 bases and J 6 bases; nucleotides not matched to a gene: 6. The germline CDR1 and CDR2 sequences are MRHNA and SNTAGT. The CDR3, as DNA: TGTGCCAGCAGCTCCGGGACTAGCATCGAGCAGTACTTC. This encodes CASSSGTSIEQYF.

This clone was seen a handful of times. The rearrangement links TRBV19 to TRBJ1-5; D uncertain. Germline V lookup: CDR1 LNHDA, CDR2 SQIVND (reference sequence). The CDR3 has 13 residues. V dropped 3 bases and J dropped 7 bases, with 10 bases sitting between them. The CDR3 here is CASSIGTKQPQHF. The CDR3 nucleotides are TGTGCCAGTAGTATCGGTACAAAACAGCCCCAGCATTTT.

The chain is built from TRBV7-6 and TRBJ2-3; D might be TRBD2 (6 bases). The germline V gene encodes CDR1 SGHVS and CDR2 FNYEAQ. V gave up 5 bases and J gave up 1 base, with 16 bases separating them. The CDR3 is 16 amino acids. The CDR3 here is CASSPGVQEGTDTQYF. CDR3 in DNA: TGTGCCAGCAGCCCGGGGGTGCAGGAAGGCACAGATACGCAGTATTTT. Drawing the rest from reference TRBV7-6 and TRBJ2-3, the complete variable domain is GAGVSQSPRYKVTKRGQDVALRCDPISGHVSLYWYRQALGQGPEFLTYFNYEAQQDKSGLPNDRFSAERPEGSISTLTIQRTEQRDSAMYRCASSPGVQEGTDTQYFGPGTRLTVL.

Here the CDR3 DNA reads TGTGCCAGCAGTTACGACAGGGGGGGCACTGAAGCTTTCTTT. Translation gives CASSYDRGGTEAFF. The chain employs TRBV6-5 and TRBJ1-1; 9 bases fit TRBD1. The trim removed 2 bases at V and 4 bases at J, leaving 2 bases unmatched. CDR3 size: 14 residues. Germline V lookup: CDR1 MNHEY, CDR2 SVGAGI.

The chain has TRBV21-1 and TRBJ1-5. TRBV21-1 is annotated as a pseudogene. The CDR3 extends over 12 amino acids. CDR3 loop: CASTGDNQPQHF. The CDR3 DNA reads TGTGCCAGCACCGGGGACAATCAGCCCCAGCATTTT.

This sequence joins TRBV7-6 and TRBJ2-1; TRBD2 matches at 8 bases. The CDR3 has 15 amino acids. V shed 5 bases and J 6 bases; nucleotides not matched to a gene: 9. Germline V gene lookup returns CDR1 SGHVS and CDR2 FNYEAQ. CDR3 in DNA: TGTGCCAGCAGCCGCGGACTAGCAGTCGCCAATGAGCAGTTCTTC. Protein: CASSRGLAVANEQFF.

The chain links TRBV30 to TRBJ2-3; 7 bases agree with TRBD2. This CDR3 comprises 17 residues. J was trimmed by 3 bases and V by 3 bases; bases with no gene match: 15. Germline V gene data show CDR1 as GTSNPN and CDR2 as SVGIG (reference sequence). CDR3 DNA sequence: TGTGCCTGGAGATCGGTTTTTGACGGGGGGTGGACAGATACGCAGTATTTT. As protein: CAWRSVFDGGWTDTQYF.

The chain has TRBV4-1 and TRBJ2-7; 11 bases align to TRBD2. The CDR3 has 16 residues. Germline CDR1 and CDR2: MGHRA and YSYEKL. The V gene end was trimmed by 4 bases and the J gene end by 5 bases; junction bases not matched to a gene: 10. The CDR3 loop reads CASSLLLAGAPNEQYF. The CDR3 DNA reads as TGCGCCAGCAGCCTCCTACTAGCGGGAGCCCCCAACGAGCAGTACTTC.

This chain uses TRBV27 with TRBJ2-3; D ambiguous. V was clipped by 5 bases and J by 2 bases, with 8 bases between them. This CDR3 has 13 amino acids. Looked up from germline, CDR1 is MNHEY and CDR2 is SMNVEV (reference sequence). The DNA for the CDR3 is TGTGCCAGCAGTAGAGGAGACACAGATACGCAGTATTTT. Translated: CASSRGDTDTQYF.